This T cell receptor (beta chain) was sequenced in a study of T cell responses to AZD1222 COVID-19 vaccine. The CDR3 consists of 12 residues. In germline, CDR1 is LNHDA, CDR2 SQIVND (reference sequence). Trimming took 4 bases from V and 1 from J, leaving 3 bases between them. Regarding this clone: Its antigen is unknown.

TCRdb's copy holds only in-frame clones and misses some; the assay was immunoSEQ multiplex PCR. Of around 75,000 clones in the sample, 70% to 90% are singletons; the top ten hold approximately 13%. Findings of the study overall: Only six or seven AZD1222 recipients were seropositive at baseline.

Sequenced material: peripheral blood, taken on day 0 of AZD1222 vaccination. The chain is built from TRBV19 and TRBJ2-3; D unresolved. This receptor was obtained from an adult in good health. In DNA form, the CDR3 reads TGTGCCAGTAGTACCCGCACAGATACGCAGTATTTT. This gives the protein CASSTRTDTQYF.